A selection of T cell receptor beta chains follows, all from one sample in a study of shared clonotypes between healthy human individuals. Measured with immunoSEQ multiplex PCR; TCRdb has only the in-frame clones, and not every one. This sample carries more than 850,000 clones, approximately 78% of them seen once, and the ten largest clones take more than 0.45%. The sequenced material came from memory CD4+ T cells from PBMCs. The origin of the receptors is a man aged 18 to 29 in good health. Some clones in this sample may be carry-over from other donors' samples. Each CDR3 is given with its conserved first and last residue. A D gene is named only where the DNA matches it firmly. The size entry is marked missing in some rows and otherwise reads once, few, many or a size class.

clone_size j_call v_call d_call cdr3_nt cdr3_aa
few TRBJ2-1 TRBV11-2 . TGTGCCAGCAGCCAGGCCCGGCTAGCCCGCGAGCAGTTCTTC CASSQARLAREQFF
. TRBJ2-3 TRBV28 . TGTGCCAGCAGTTTGCAGGCAGGGAACACAGATACGCAGTATTTT CASSLQAGNTDTQYF
many TRBJ1-5 TRBV28 TRBD1 TGTGCCAGCAATGTGGGACAGGGCAATCAGCCCCAGCATTTT CASNVGQGNQPQHF
. TRBJ2-2 TRBV19 . TGTGCCAGTAGTACCGGGGCAGGAACCGGGGAGCTGTTTTTT CASSTGAGTGELFF
. TRBJ2-7 TRBV20-1 . TGCAGTGCTAAAGTCTACGACGAGCAGTACTTC CSAKVYDEQYF
. TRBJ2-3 TRBV14 TRBD2 TGTGCCAGCTCCTTCATCGGCGGGAGGACGCAGTATTTT CASSFIGGRTQYF
. TRBJ2-2 TRBV10-3 . TGTGCCATCAGTGATCCCATCCGGATGAGCGCGAACACCGGGGAGCTGTTTTTT CAISDPIRMSANTGELFF
once TRBJ2-7 TRBV21-1 . TGTGCCAGCGGGGACAGGGGGCCCGCCTACGAGCAGTACTTC CASGDRGPAYEQYF
. TRBJ1-5 TRBV2 . TGTGCCAGCAGTGAGCAGGGTAGTTATCAGCCCCAGCATTTT CASSEQGSYQPQHF
. TRBJ1-1 TRBV5-1 . TGCGCCAGCAGCTTGGGTCCCTCGACGAACACTGAAGCTTTCTTT CASSLGPSTNTEAFF
. TRBJ2-4 TRBV28 . TGTGCCAGCAGGCAGGGTGGGGGAAACATTCAGTACTTC CASRQGGGNIQYF
. TRBJ2-6 TRBV30 . TGTGCCTGCTACGGGGCCTCTGGGGCCAACGTCCTGACTTTC CACYGASGANVLTF
. TRBJ2-2 TRBV18 . TGTGCCAGCTCACCAACCGAAGTGCGGACCGGGGAGCTGTTTTTT CASSPTEVRTGELFF
. TRBJ2-5 TRBV29-1 . TGCAGCGTTGAACAGGGGAGGGAGACCCAGTACTTC CSVEQGRETQYF
. TRBJ1-5 TRBV28 . TGTGCCAGCATAGGCAGGGGCTATAGCAATCAGCCCCAGCATTTT CASIGRGYSNQPQHF
. TRBJ2-7 TRBV6-4 . TGTGCCAGCAGACCCCCCGCGGCGGACACCTACGAGCAGTACTTC CASRPPAADTYEQYF
. TRBJ2-7 TRBV18 TRBD2 TGTGCCAGCCTCCAAGGGACTAGCGGGGCACTTCCCTACGAGCAGTACTTC CASLQGTSGALPYEQYF
. TRBJ2-1 TRBV6-6 TRBD2 TGTGCCAGCAAGACTAGCTCATCGGGTGAGCAGTTCTTC CASKTSSSGEQFF
. TRBJ2-5 TRBV5-1 TRBD1 TGCGCCAGCAGTAATCAGGGGGCGGGAGAGACCCAGTACTTC CASSNQGAGETQYF
once TRBJ1-5 TRBV2 . TGTGCCAGCACGGACCGCTTTGTATCTCCCCAGCATTTT CASTDRFVSPQHF
. TRBJ2-1 TRBV6-5 . TGTGCCAGCACCTTGCGGACGAACAATGAGCAGTTCTTC CASTLRTNNEQFF
. TRBJ2-3 TRBV7-2 TRBD2 TGTGCCAGCAGGCCCGCAGGCCTAGCGGGTCTCTCGCAGTATTTT CASRPAGLAGLSQYF
. TRBJ2-7 TRBV29-1 . TGCAGCGTTGTACGGGGACCCTACGAGCAGTACTTC CSVVRGPYEQYF
. TRBJ2-2 TRBV11-2 . TGTGCCAGCAGCTTAGCCCGAGCGGGGAACACCGGGGAGCTGTTTTTT CASSLARAGNTGELFF
. TRBJ1-1 TRBV19 TRBD1 TGTGCCAGTACTGATCGACAGGGGGGCACTGAAGCTTTCTTT CASTDRQGGTEAFF
. TRBJ2-6 TRBV2 TRBD1 TGTGCCAGCAGCGTCGGACAGGTTTCCTCTGGGGCCAACGTCCTGACTTTC CASSVGQVSSGANVLTF
once TRBJ2-5 TRBV5-1 TRBD1 TGCGCCAGCAGCGTCTCAGGGGGAATCGAGACCCAGTACTTC CASSVSGGIETQYF
. TRBJ2-3 TRBV6-5 . TGTGCCAGCATGAACCAAGGGGGCACAGATACGCAGTATTTT CASMNQGGTDTQYF
. TRBJ2-2 TRBV5-4 . TGTGCCAGCAGCACGGGACTCCGCGGCGGGGAGCTGTTTTTT CASSTGLRGGELFF
. TRBJ1-5 TRBV6-1 . TGTGCCAGCAGTGGGGCAGACTATAGCAATCAGCCCCAGCATTTT CASSGADYSNQPQHF
. TRBJ2-7 TRBV27 TRBD2 TGTGCCAGCAGTCTACTAGCGGGAGGTTCCTACGAGCAGTACTTC CASSLLAGGSYEQYF
. TRBJ2-2 TRBV7-3 . TGTGCCAGCAGCTTAGTGAGGCCTTCGAACACCGGGGAGCTGTTTTTT CASSLVRPSNTGELFF
. TRBJ2-1 TRBV30 TRBD2 TGTGCCTGGAGTGTGCGAGGACTAGCGGGAGGGCCACCCTCCTACAATGAGCAGTTCTTC CAWSVRGLAGGPPSYNEQFF
. TRBJ2-5 TRBV5-8 TRBD1 TGTGCCAGCAGCCCCACTGCGGACAGGGCTCGGGGGACCCAGTACTTC CASSPTADRARGTQYF